The 18 T cell receptor beta chains below come from one sample, sequenced in a study of blood T cell repertoires in COVID-19. Profiling relied on immunoSEQ multiplex PCR, and the TCRdb table lists in-frame clones only, not all of them. The repertoire includes over 70,000 clones, roughly 80% of them detected once, and 19% sits in the top ten. The specimen sequenced was peripheral blood. The receptors originated from a woman aged 80 or older with acute or convalescent COVID-19.

In its sample, this clone was seen once. This chain uses TRBV19 with TRBJ1-4; 8 bases are a match to TRBD1. The CDR3 has 16 residues. Per the germline V gene, CDR1 is LNHDA and CDR2 is SQIVND (reference sequence). With V trimmed by 5 bases and J by 2 bases, 7 bases remained unmatched. The CDR3 is CASSPRQGYTNEKLFF. The DNA for the CDR3 is TGTGCCAGTAGTCCTCGACAGGGGTACACTAATGAAAAACTGTTTTTT.

The chain employs TRBV6-6 and TRBJ1-1, with D possibly TRBD1 on 6 matching bases. The CDR3 is 14 residues long. Germline-derived CDR1 and CDR2 are MNHNY and SVGAGI (reference sequence). V was cut by 7 bases and J by 4 bases, with 16 bases left in between. CDR3 region: CASIRGVGSTEAFF. Written as DNA, the CDR3 is TGTGCCAGCATCAGGGGAGTAGGTAGCACTGAAGCTTTCTTT.

The chain links TRBV7-8 to TRBJ1-5, with 8 positions matching TRBD1. The CDR3 has 16 residues. The germline V gene has CDR1 SGHVS and CDR2 FQNEAQ. V dropped 4 bases and J dropped 0; count of bases not matched to a gene: 5. The CDR3 reads CASSSTGGNSNQPQHF. The CDR3 DNA is TGTGCCAGCAGCTCAACAGGGGGAAATAGCAATCAGCCCCAGCATTTT.

The table lists this clone with a count of one. In DNA, the CDR3 is TGCAGTGCTAGTTTGGGACAGGGCTACAATGAGCAGTTCTTC. This gives the protein CSASLGQGYNEQFF. The chain uses TRBV20-1 and TRBJ2-1; 9 bases are shared with TRBD1. Trimming took 3 bases from V and 3 from J; bases not matched to a gene: 3. Germline V lookup: CDR1 DFQATT, CDR2 SNEGSKA (reference sequence). The CDR3 runs 14 residues.

The chain couples TRBV7-9 to TRBJ1-2, with 9 nucleotides matching TRBD1. Germline V lookup: CDR1 SEHNR, CDR2 FQNEAQ (reference sequence). V lost 1 base and J lost 4; bases outside the gene matches: 1. The CDR3 loop spans 14 amino acids. CDR3: CASSLVQGAYGYTF. The CDR3 DNA follows: TGTGCCAGCAGCTTAGTACAGGGGGCCTATGGCTACACCTTC.

The CDR3 sequence is CTSSHGLPNTGELFF. The DNA of the CDR3 is TGCACCAGCAGCCACGGACTCCCGAACACCGGGGAGCTGTTTTTT. The V call is TRBV1, the J call TRBJ2-2; the D segment call TRBD2 is taken from the table without a DNA check. TRBV1 corresponds to a pseudogene. The CDR3 is 15 amino acids.

The chain uses TRBV18 and TRBJ2-1; 9 bases line up with TRBD2. V gave up 0 bases and J gave up 7 bases; unmatched junction bases: 4. From germline, CDR1 is KGHSH and CDR2 LQKENI. The CDR3 is 15 residues long. CDR3 in amino acids: CASSPPRGGLNEQFF. The DNA for the CDR3 is TGTGCCAGCTCACCACCGCGGGGGGGCCTGAATGAGCAGTTCTTC.

V is TRBV11-2 and J is TRBJ2-1, with D maybe TRBD2 (6 bases). This CDR3 has 15 residues. Per germline, CDR1 SGHAT and CDR2 FQNNGV. Trimming pared 1 base from V and 8 bases from J, leaving 15 bases between. The CDR3 coding sequence is TGTGCCAGCAGCTTAGGGGCGGGACTTCTCGATGAGCAGTTCTTC. Translated, it gives CASSLGAGLLDEQFF.

This clone was seen just once. The chain is built from TRBV6-6 and TRBJ2-5; D perhaps matches TRBD1 (6 bases). The V and J ends lost 5 bases and 3 bases respectively, with 10 bases between them. The CDR3 is made up of 13 amino acids. Germline assignment: CDR1 MNHNY and CDR2 SVGAGI (reference sequence). In nucleotides, the CDR3 is TGTGCCAGCAGTATTACAGGGAAAGAGACCCAGTACTTC. Amino acids: CASSITGKETQYF.

V usage is TRBV29-1 and J usage is TRBJ2-5, with 11 nucleotides matching TRBD2. Trimming cost V 7 bases and J 1 base; bases outside gene matches: 8. The germline V gene has CDR1 SQVTM and CDR2 ANQGSEA. The CDR3 is 15 residues long. The CDR3 here is CSAAGTSGFQETQYF. CDR3 sequence (DNA): TGCAGCGCCGCCGGGACTAGCGGATTCCAAGAGACCCAGTACTTC.

V usage is TRBV5-1 and J usage is TRBJ2-1; maybe TRBD2 (6 bases). CDR1 is SGHRS, CDR2 YFSETQ, per germline. The CDR3 totals 16 residues. The V end lost 0 bases, the J end lost 3 bases, and 13 bases lay between the germline ends. CDR3 sequence: CASSLAPVADYNEQFF. In DNA form, the CDR3 reads TGCGCCAGCAGCTTGGCACCGGTAGCGGACTACAATGAGCAGTTCTTC.

The rearrangement uses TRBV20-1 and TRBJ1-1; D is uncertain. Trimming left V 3 bases short and J 0 bases short, with 11 bases between. Germline loops: CDR1 DFQATT, CDR2 SNEGSKA (reference sequence). The CDR3 has 14 residues. CDR3 protein: CSASPGRVNTEAFF. The CDR3 nucleotides are TGCAGTGCTAGTCCGGGGAGGGTGAACACTGAAGCTTTCTTT.

The genes are TRBV3-1 (or the pseudogene TRBV3-2) and TRBJ2-7; tentatively, D is TRBD1 (6 bases). Germline V CDR1 and CDR2: LGHDT, YNNKEL (reference sequence). V was pared by 4 bases and J by 2 bases, with 15 bases between. This CDR3 comprises 15 residues. Here the CDR3 reads CASSPWGRGTYEQYF. In nucleotides, the CDR3 is TGTGCCAGCAGCCCGTGGGGCAGGGGCACCTACGAGCAGTACTTC.

The chain recombines TRBV27 with TRBJ1-5; 7 bases are a match to TRBD1. The CDR3 contains 14 residues. CDR1 is MNHEY, CDR2 SMNVEV, per germline (reference sequence). Germline trimming cut 1 base from V and 4 bases from J; bases unmatched to any gene: 1. CDR3 residues: CASSLLQGNQPQHF. In DNA form, the CDR3 reads TGTGCCAGCAGTTTATTACAGGGGAATCAGCCCCAGCATTTT.

As DNA, the CDR3 is TGTGCCAGCAGCTTAGAGCCCTCCACAGATACGCAGTATTTT. It encodes CASSLEPSTDTQYF. The V call is TRBV11-1, the J call TRBJ2-3, with D unclear. The CDR3 has 14 amino acids. Trimming removed 1 base from V and 2 bases from J, with 7 bases in between. CDR1 SGHAT and CDR2 FQDESV come from the germline V gene (reference sequence).

J is TRBJ2-3 and V is TRBV2; D not resolved. The length of the CDR3 is 12 residues. V lost 6 bases, J lost 1 base, and 5 bases lay in between. Germline V gene lookup returns CDR1 SNHLY and CDR2 FYNNEI. The DNA of the CDR3 is TGTGCCAGCAGCCAGGGCACAGATACGCAGTATTTT. This encodes CASSQGTDTQYF.

The rearrangement links TRBV25-1 to TRBJ2-1; tentatively, D is TRBD1 (5 bases). Trimming removed 4 bases at V and 6 bases at J, with 16 bases between. Germline V CDR1 and CDR2: MGHDK, SYGVNS. This CDR3 is built from 15 residues. Here the CDR3 reads CASSVQIGAGNEQFF. The CDR3 bases are TGTGCCAGCAGTGTACAAATAGGGGCAGGCAATGAGCAGTTCTTC.

J is TRBJ2-1 and V is TRBV7-2; tentative D call: TRBD2 (6 bases). Germline loops: CDR1 SGHTA, CDR2 FQGNSA. The V end lost 5 bases, the J end lost 2 bases, and 13 bases lay between the germline ends. The CDR3 length is 15 residues. The CDR3 DNA follows: TGTGCCAGCAGCCGGGGACTTCGCACCTACAATGAGCAGTTCTTC. Translating it yields CASSRGLRTYNEQFF.